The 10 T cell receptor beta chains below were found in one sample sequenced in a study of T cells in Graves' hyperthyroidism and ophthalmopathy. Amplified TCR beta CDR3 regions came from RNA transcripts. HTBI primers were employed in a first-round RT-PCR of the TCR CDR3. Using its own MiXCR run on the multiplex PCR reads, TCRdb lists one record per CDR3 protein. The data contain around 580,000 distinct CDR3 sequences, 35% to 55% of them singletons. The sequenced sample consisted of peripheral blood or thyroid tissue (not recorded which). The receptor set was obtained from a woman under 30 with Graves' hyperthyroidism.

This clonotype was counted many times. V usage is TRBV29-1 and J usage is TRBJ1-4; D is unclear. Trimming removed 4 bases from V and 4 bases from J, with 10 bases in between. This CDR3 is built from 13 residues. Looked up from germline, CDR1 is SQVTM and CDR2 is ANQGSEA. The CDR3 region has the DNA TGCAGCGTTGTTACTGCCGGTAATGAAAAACTGTTTTTT. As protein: CSVVTAGNEKLFF. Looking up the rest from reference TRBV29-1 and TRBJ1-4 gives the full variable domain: SAVISQKPSRDICQRGTSLTIQCQVDSQVTMMFWYRQQPGQSLTLIATANQGSEATYESGFVIDKFPISRPNLTFSTLTVSNMSPEDSSIYLCSVVTAGNEKLFFGSGTQLSVL.

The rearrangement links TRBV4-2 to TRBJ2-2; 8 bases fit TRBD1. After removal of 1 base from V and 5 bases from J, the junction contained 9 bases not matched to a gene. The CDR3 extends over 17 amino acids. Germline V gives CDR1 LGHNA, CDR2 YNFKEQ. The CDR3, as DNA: TGTGCCAGCAGCCAAGCCTCTACAGGGGGGTATACCGGGGAGCTGTTTTTT. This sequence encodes CASSQASTGGYTGELFF.

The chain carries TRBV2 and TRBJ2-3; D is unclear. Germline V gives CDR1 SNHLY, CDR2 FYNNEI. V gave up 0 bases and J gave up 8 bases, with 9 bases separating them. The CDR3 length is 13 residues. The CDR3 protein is CASSEAERGTQYF. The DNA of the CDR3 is TGTGCCAGCAGTGAAGCAGAGCGTGGTACGCAGTATTTT.

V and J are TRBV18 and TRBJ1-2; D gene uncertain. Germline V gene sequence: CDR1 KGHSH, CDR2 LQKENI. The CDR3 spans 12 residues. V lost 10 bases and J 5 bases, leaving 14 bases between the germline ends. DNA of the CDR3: TGTGCCACCAAGGCCGGGGAATATGGCTACACCTTC. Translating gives CATKAGEYGYTF.

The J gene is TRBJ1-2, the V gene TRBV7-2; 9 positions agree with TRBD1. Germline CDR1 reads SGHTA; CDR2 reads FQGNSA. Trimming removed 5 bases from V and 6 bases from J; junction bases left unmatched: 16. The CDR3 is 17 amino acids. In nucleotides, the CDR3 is TGTGCCAGCAGCACACCTCGGGGACAGGGTTATTCGCATGGCTACACCTTC. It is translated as CASSTPRGQGYSHGYTF.

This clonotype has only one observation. CDR3 bases: TGCAGCAGCTTAGACGGGAGCTCCTACGAGCAGTACTTC. Translated: CSSLDGSSYEQYF. The rearrangement joins TRBV29-1 to TRBJ2-7; D perhaps matches TRBD2 (6 bases). CDR3 length equals 13 residues. V gave up 8 bases and J gave up 0 bases, with 14 bases separating them. Germline lookup yields CDR1 SQVTM and CDR2 ANQGSEA.

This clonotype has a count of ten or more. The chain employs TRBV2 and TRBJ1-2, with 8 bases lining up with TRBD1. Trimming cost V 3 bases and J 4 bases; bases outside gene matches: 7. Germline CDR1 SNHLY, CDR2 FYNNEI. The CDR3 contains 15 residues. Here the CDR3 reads CASSEPPGTGYGYTF. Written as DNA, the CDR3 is TGTGCCAGCAGTGAGCCGCCCGGGACAGGCTATGGCTACACCTTC.

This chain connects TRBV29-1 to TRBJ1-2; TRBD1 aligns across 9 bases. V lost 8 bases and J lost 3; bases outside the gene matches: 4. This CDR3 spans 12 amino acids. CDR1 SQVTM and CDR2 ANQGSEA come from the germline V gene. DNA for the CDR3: TGCAGCTGGGACAGGGAGGACTATGGCTACACCTTC. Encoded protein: CSWDREDYGYTF.

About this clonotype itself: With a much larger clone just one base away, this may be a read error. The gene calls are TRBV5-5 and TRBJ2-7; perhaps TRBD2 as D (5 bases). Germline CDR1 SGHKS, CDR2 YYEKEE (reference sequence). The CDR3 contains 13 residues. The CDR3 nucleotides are TGTGCCAGCAGCGTCGGACTGGCCTACGGGCAGTACTTC. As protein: CASSVGLAYGQYF.

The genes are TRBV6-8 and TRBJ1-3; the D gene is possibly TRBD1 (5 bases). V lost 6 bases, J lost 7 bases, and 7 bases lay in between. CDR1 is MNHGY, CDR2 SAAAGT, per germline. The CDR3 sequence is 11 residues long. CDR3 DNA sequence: TGTGCCAGCAGGGGACCTAACACCATATATTTT. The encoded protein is CASRGPNTIYF.